This T cell receptor (beta chain) was captured in a study of T cells in Graves' hyperthyroidism and ophthalmopathy. Whole-study context: Before any treatment, at initial diagnosis, peripheral blood was collected. Study-level findings and limits: Appearing also in blood were most of the thyroid clonotypes expanded above 0.001.

The TCR beta CDR3 regions underwent amplification using RNA transcripts as the source. TCR CDR3 regions were first amplified by RT-PCR with HTBI primers. MiXCR was run by TCRdb on the multiplex PCR reads, yielding one entry per CDR3 protein. The data show under 350,000 distinct CDR3 sequences, with about a sixth seen just once and approximately 60% held by the top ten. A NOSPECS grade of at least 4, a Clinical Activity Score of at least 3 and duration under 3 months were recorded in ophthalmopathy patients. Every diagnosis used clinical symptoms, serum thyroxine and TRAb, thyroid ultrasound and orbital computed tomography. This clonotype showed up many times. Its antigen remains unidentified. The receptor was isolated from an older woman with Graves' ophthalmopathy. Sample: blood.

The CDR3 sequence: CASSYRDRRHEQFF. In DNA, the CDR3 is TGCGCCAGCAGCTACCGGGACAGGCGCCATGAGCAGTTCTTC. The V and J genes are TRBV4-3 and TRBJ2-1; 8 positions match TRBD1. The length of the CDR3 is 14 residues. Germline loops: CDR1 LGHNA, CDR2 YSLEER. Losses at the gene ends were 5 bases for V and 8 bases for J; bases not matched to a gene: 8.